This TCR beta chain was identified in a study of blood T cell repertoires in COVID-19. About the research overall: T cells, B-cell-depleted T cells, or PBMCs provided the cDNA or gDNA that served as material.

Those enrolled, adults aged about 18 to 95 years, came from about two dozen US areas. The V gene lost 3 bases and the J gene lost 3 bases, with 12 bases spanning the gap. CDR3 size: 14 residues. CDR1 is SGHRS and CDR2 is YFSETQ in the germline V gene. This clone was detected only once. Using immunoSEQ multiplex PCR, the repertoire was profiled, and TCRdb retains in-frame clones only, with some absent. The data show 150,000 or so clones, roughly 80% seen once. V usage is TRBV5-1 and J usage is TRBJ1-1, with D maybe TRBD1 (6 bases). This clonotype was sampled from a woman aged 55-75 years who had recovered from COVID-19. Material: PBMCs or T cells enriched from blood (not recorded which). DNA for the CDR3: TGCGCCAGCAGCTGGACGCCAGGGGACACTGAAGCTTTCTTT. It codes for CASSWTPGDTEAFF.